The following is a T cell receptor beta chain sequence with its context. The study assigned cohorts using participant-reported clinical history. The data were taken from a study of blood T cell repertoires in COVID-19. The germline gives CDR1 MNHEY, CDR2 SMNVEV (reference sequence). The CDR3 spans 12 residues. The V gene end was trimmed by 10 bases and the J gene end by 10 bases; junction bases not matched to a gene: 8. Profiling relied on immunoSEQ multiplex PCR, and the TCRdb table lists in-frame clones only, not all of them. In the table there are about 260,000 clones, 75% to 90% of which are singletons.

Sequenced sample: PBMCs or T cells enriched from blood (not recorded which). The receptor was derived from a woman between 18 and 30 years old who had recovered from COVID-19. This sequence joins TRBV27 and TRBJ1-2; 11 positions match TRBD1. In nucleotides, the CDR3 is TGTGCCACCCAGGACAGGGGGCTGGACTACACCTTC. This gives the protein CATQDRGLDYTF.